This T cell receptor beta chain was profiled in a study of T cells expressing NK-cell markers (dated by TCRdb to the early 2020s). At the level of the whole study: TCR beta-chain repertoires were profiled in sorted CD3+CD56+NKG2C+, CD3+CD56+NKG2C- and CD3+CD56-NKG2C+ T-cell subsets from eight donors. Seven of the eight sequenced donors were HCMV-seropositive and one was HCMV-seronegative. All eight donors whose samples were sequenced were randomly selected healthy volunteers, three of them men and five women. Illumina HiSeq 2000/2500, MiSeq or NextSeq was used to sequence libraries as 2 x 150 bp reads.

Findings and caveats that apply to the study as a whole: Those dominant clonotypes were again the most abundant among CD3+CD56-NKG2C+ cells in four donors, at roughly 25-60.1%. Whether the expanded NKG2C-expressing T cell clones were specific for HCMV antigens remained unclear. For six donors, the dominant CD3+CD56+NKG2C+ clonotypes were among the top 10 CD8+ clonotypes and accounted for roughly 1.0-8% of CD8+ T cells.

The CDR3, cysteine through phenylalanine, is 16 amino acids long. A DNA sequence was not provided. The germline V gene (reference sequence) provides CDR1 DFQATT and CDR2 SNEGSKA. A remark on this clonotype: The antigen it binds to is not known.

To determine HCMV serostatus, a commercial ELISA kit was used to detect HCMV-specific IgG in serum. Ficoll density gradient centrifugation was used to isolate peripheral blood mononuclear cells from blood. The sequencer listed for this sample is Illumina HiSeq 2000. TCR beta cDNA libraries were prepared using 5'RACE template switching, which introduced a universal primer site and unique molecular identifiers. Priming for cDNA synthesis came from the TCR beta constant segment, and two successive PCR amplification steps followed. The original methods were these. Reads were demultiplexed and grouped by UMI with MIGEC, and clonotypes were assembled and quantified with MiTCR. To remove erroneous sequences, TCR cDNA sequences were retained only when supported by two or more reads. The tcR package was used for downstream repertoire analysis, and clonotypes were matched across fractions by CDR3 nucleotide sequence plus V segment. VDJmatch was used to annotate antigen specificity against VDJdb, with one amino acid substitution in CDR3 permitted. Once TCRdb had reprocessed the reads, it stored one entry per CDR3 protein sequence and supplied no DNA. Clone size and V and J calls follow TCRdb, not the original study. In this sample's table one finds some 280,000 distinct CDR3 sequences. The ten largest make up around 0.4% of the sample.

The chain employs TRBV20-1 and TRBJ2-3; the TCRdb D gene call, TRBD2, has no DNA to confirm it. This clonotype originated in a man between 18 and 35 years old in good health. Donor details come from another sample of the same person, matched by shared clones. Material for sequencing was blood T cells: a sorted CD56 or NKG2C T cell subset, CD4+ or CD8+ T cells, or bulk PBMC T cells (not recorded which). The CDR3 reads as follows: CSARDGGPTSTDTQYF.